This T cell receptor (beta chain) was found in a study of naive and memory T cell subsets. Findings and caveats of the study: Far more TCRs reportedly came from tuberculin skin test site biopsies. Tuberculin site TCR excess was interpreted as type IV hypersensitivity infiltration.

Treatment given: skin biopsy from PPD injection site in Mantoux-positive individual. A UMI-containing oligonucleotide was joined by 3' ligation to the TCR cDNA template. Biopsied sites were PPD injections in people with a positive Mantoux test. The CDR3 consists of 15 residues. Trimming at V came to 7 bases and at J to 3 bases, leaving 9 bases not matched to a gene. Germline-derived CDR1 and CDR2 are MNHNS and SASEGT. Ten or more counts support this clonotype. Its antigen remains unidentified. Ligated cDNA underwent four rounds of PCR with nested alpha and beta constant region primers and SP2. TCRdb re-derived calls from the UMI-ligation and nested PCR reads in MiXCR, one entry per CDR3 protein. The data show more than 20,000 distinct CDR3 sequences, 4.5% to 7% seen once.

Sequencing used skin, obtained from a tuberculin skin test site. The TCR was taken from an adult in good health. This sequence joins TRBV6-1 and TRBJ2-1, with TRBD2 identical over 7 bases. CDR3: CASIPPGGGYNEQFF. The DNA of the CDR3 is TGTGCCAGCATACCGCCGGGAGGAGGCTACAATGAGCAGTTCTTC.